The 27 T cell receptor beta chains below all came from one sample that was sequenced in a study of radiotherapy plus CTLA-4 blockade in lung cancer. Data came from immunoSEQ multiplex PCR; TCRdb stores just in-frame clones and leaves some out. The sample lists about 12,000 clones, around 80% seen once, with about 29% in the top ten. The sample here was peripheral blood, taken from a patient treated with radiotherapy plus ipilimumab. The receptors originated from a human donor with non-small cell lung cancer that progressed on radiotherapy plus ipilimumab.

This chain uses TRBV11-2 with TRBJ1-4; D is unclear. The germline V gene has CDR1 SGHAT and CDR2 FQNNGV. The CDR3 loop spans 15 amino acids. Trimming left V 3 bases short and J 8 bases short, with 16 bases between. Here the CDR3 DNA reads TGTGCCAGCAGCTTGACACAGCTCCCGGGGGAAAAACTGTTTTTT. Protein product: CASSLTQLPGEKLFF.

The chain has TRBV6-1 and TRBJ2-1; D might be TRBD1 or TRBD2, each matching 5 bases. This CDR3 has 12 residues. The ends were cut back, 6 bases at V and 7 bases at J, with 10 bases in the middle. From germline, CDR1 is MNHNS and CDR2 SASEGT. CDR3 residues: CASRTEGNEQFF. The CDR3 DNA sequence: TGTGCCAGCAGGACAGAGGGAAATGAGCAGTTCTTC.

This chain joins TRBV2 and TRBJ2-7, with 10 bases lining up with TRBD1. J lost 2 bases, V lost 6 bases, and 13 bases had no gene match. Germline values: CDR1 SNHLY, CDR2 FYNNEI. There are 17 residues in the CDR3. The CDR3 bases are TGTGCCAGCAGGACCCGGGACAGGGGAGATTATCCCTACGAGCAGTACTTC. This codes for CASRTRDRGDYPYEQYF.

The chain couples TRBV7-6 to TRBJ2-3; the match to TRBD2 covers 9 bases. Germline V lookup: CDR1 SGHVS, CDR2 FNYEAQ. V dropped 4 bases and J dropped 6; count of bases not matched to a gene: 11. The CDR3 extends over 16 amino acids. The CDR3 bases are TGTGCCAGCAGCTCGGGGGCCGGCGGGGGGGCGGATACGCAGTATTTT. Translating gives CASSSGAGGGADTQYF.

The V gene is TRBV12-5, the J gene TRBJ1-4, with unresolved D. V gave up 9 bases and J gave up 5 bases, with 10 bases separating them. Per the germline V gene, CDR1 is LGHNT and CDR2 is FRNRAP. This CDR3 has 12 residues. CDR3 DNA sequence: TGTGCTAGGTGGCGTGGAAATGAAAAACTGTTTTTT. Encoded protein: CARWRGNEKLFF.

The rearrangement uses TRBV25-1 and TRBJ1-2, with 7 bases that match TRBD1. The V gene's germline CDR1 is MGHDK and CDR2 SYGVNS. This CDR3 spans 11 amino acids. The CDR3 region is CAAGQSYGYTF. DNA of the CDR3: TGTGCGGCGGGACAGTCCTATGGCTACACCTTC.

The chain's CDR3 is CASSEATDSGNTIYF. CDR3 coding DNA: TGTGCCAGCAGTGAAGCGACAGACTCTGGAAACACCATATATTTT. The rearrangement links TRBV6-1 to TRBJ1-3, with a possible D match to TRBD1 (5 bases). The CDR3 contains 15 residues. Looked up from germline, CDR1 is MNHNS and CDR2 is SASEGT. Trimming stripped 0 bases from V and 0 bases from J, with 6 bases between.

This clone was recorded only once. The J gene is TRBJ1-1, the V gene TRBV2; 9 bases align to TRBD1. Unmatched junction bases numbered 11, after V lost 7 bases and J lost 5 bases. Germline V gene sequence: CDR1 SNHLY, CDR2 FYNNEI. This CDR3 is 15 amino acids long. The CDR3, as DNA: TGTGCCAGCACACTGGGACAGGGAATGGGGACTGAAGCTTTCTTT. Protein sequence: CASTLGQGMGTEAFF.

V gene TRBV7-6 combines with J gene TRBJ2-2; 7 nucleotides line up with TRBD1. Germline-derived CDR1 and CDR2 are SGHVS and FNYEAQ. The CDR3 loop spans 14 amino acids. Trimming at V came to 8 bases and at J to 6 bases, leaving 9 bases not matched to a gene. CDR3 amino acids: CASSGQEVAGELFF. The CDR3 DNA follows: TGTGCCAGCTCTGGACAGGAAGTCGCCGGGGAGCTGTTTTTT.

The chain has TRBV5-5 and TRBJ2-7; 11 bases map to TRBD2. Per germline, CDR1 SGHKS and CDR2 YYEKEE (reference sequence). The CDR3 length is 15 residues. J gave up 0 bases and V 4 bases, and 3 bases lay outside the gene matches. Here the CDR3 DNA reads TGTGCCAGCAGCGTAACTAGCGGGAGCTCCTACGAGCAGTACTTC. Protein product: CASSVTSGSSYEQYF.

Details on this clone: Germline is not matched at one junction end, which may reflect a read error. The chain uses TRBV11-2 and TRBJ2-3; 7 bases fit TRBD1. The CDR3 covers 17 residues. Looked up from germline, CDR1 is SGHAT and CDR2 is FQNNGV. Here the CDR3 reads CASSIDTGTVLGDTQYF. CDR3 DNA: TGTGCCAGCAGCATAGATACCGGGACAGTCCTGGGAGATACGCAGTATTTT.

In this sample, this clone turned up a few times. The genes are TRBV7-1 and TRBJ2-1, with D perhaps matching TRBD2 (5 bases). TRBV7-1 is sorted into the ORF group, with uncertain function. V was clipped by 4 bases and J by 7 bases, with 8 bases between them. The CDR3 runs to 12 residues. CDR3 in amino acids: CASSLDWNEQFF. CDR3 DNA: TGTGCCAGCAGCTTGGACTGGAATGAGCAGTTCTTC.

The CDR3 region is CASSHDRSNGYTF. The CDR3 nucleotides read TGTGCCAGCAGCCATGACAGGTCGAATGGCTACACCTTC. The J gene is TRBJ1-2, the V gene TRBV25-1, with D perhaps matching TRBD1 (6 bases). The germline V gene encodes CDR1 MGHDK and CDR2 SYGVNS. V was shortened by 6 bases and J by 6 bases, with 14 bases between the two germline ends. The CDR3 is 13 amino acids.

The gene calls are TRBV7-9 and TRBJ1-3; D ambiguous. This CDR3 is built from 17 residues. CDR1 is SEHNR and CDR2 is FQNEAQ in the germline V gene (reference sequence). Trimming pared 5 bases from V and 4 bases from J, leaving 21 bases between. CDR3 coding DNA: TGTGCCAGCAGCCCGGGTGTTTGGGCGCGGGCAGGAAACACCATATATTTT. Translation gives CASSPGVWARAGNTIYF.

The V gene is TRBV11-2, the J gene TRBJ2-7; perhaps TRBD2 as D (6 bases). From germline, CDR1 is SGHAT and CDR2 FQNNGV. The CDR3 runs to 14 residues. V was clipped by 5 bases and J by 2 bases, with 13 bases between them. DNA for the CDR3: TGTGCCAGCAGCCCAGGACTACCCCCCTACGAGCAGTACTTC. Translated, it gives CASSPGLPPYEQYF.

A single count supports this clone. The CDR3 reads CASSLQGATNEKLFF. The CDR3 nucleotides are TGCGCCAGCAGCTTACAGGGGGCAACTAATGAAAAACTGTTTTTT. The rearrangement links TRBV5-1 to TRBJ1-4, with 8 bases matching TRBD1. Unmatched junction bases numbered 0, after V lost 2 bases and J lost 0 bases. Per the germline V gene, CDR1 is SGHRS and CDR2 is YFSETQ. This CDR3 is built from 15 residues.

This sequence joins TRBV4-1 and TRBJ2-7; a weak D match, TRBD2 (7 bases). Trimming stripped 4 bases from V and 3 bases from J, with 25 bases between. Germline CDR1 MGHRA, CDR2 YSYEKL. The CDR3 consists of 18 residues. The CDR3 nucleotides read TGCGCCAGCAGCCCGTACCTTGGGGGGGCCCGGATTTTCTACGAGCAGTACTTC. It codes for CASSPYLGGARIFYEQYF.

This chain connects TRBV7-2 to TRBJ2-5; TRBD2 agrees at 10 bases. V was pared by 5 bases and J by 5 bases, with 5 bases of the junction left unmatched. This CDR3 spans 14 amino acids. Germline V lookup: CDR1 SGHTA, CDR2 FQGNSA. CDR3 bases: TGTGCCAGCAGCACTCCGGGACTAGCGGAGACCCAGTACTTC. Translated, it gives CASSTPGLAETQYF. The full variable domain, completed using reference TRBV7-2 and TRBJ2-5, is GAGVSQSPSNKVTEKGKDVELRCDPISGHTALYWYRQSLGQGLEFLIYFQGNSAPDKSGLPSDRFSAERTGGSVSTLTIQRTQQEDSAVYLCASSTPGLAETQYFGPGTRLLVL.

The chain uses TRBV2 and TRBJ2-5; 12 nucleotides match TRBD1. The CDR3 length is 15 residues. With V trimmed by 8 bases and J by 3 bases, 7 bases remained unmatched. Looked up from germline, CDR1 is SNHLY and CDR2 is FYNNEI. In DNA, the CDR3 is TGTGCCAGCCAGACCGGGACAGGGGGCGAAGAGACCCAGTACTTC. Amino acids: CASQTGTGGEETQYF.

The genes are TRBV5-4 and TRBJ1-6; TRBD1 agrees at 7 bases. CDR1 is SGHNT and CDR2 is YYREEE in the germline V gene (reference sequence). The V segment lost 3 bases and the J segment 8 bases; nucleotides outside the gene matches: 2. The CDR3 runs to 13 residues. The CDR3 spells CASSSGQDSPLHF. CDR3 nucleotide sequence: TGTGCCAGCAGCTCCGGACAGGATTCACCCCTCCACTTT.

The CDR3 protein is CASGSSATNEKLFF. In DNA form, the CDR3 reads TGTGCCAGCGGTAGCTCTGCAACTAATGAAAAACTGTTTTTT. V gene TRBV7-9 combines with J gene TRBJ1-4; unclear D gene. V gave up 8 bases and J gave up 0 bases, with 10 bases separating them. The CDR3 is made up of 14 amino acids. CDR1 SEHNR and CDR2 FQNEAQ come from the germline V gene (reference sequence). The full variable domain, with the rest looked up from reference TRBV7-9 and TRBJ1-4, is DTGVSQNPRHKITKRGQNVTFRCDPISEHNRLYWYRQTLGQGPEFLTYFQNEAQLEKSRLLSDRFSAERPKGSFSTLEIQRTEQGDSAMYLCASGSSATNEKLFFGSGTQLSVL.

The chain has TRBV29-1 and TRBJ1-1; D may be TRBD1 (5 bases). Germline-derived CDR1 and CDR2 are SQVTM and ANQGSEA. Trimming removed 7 bases at V and 0 bases at J, with 12 bases between. This CDR3 contains 13 residues. The DNA of the CDR3 is TGCAGCGCCAAACGAGGGGTGAACACTGAAGCTTTCTTT. Translating gives CSAKRGVNTEAFF.

DNA for the CDR3: TGTGCCACCGATCCCCAGCGGGACACAGATACGCAGTATTTT. Amino acids: CATDPQRDTDTQYF. The chain recombines TRBV28 with TRBJ2-3; 7 bases agree with TRBD2. The germline V gene encodes CDR1 MDHEN and CDR2 SYDVKM. CDR3 size: 14 residues. V lost 10 bases, J lost 2 bases, and 9 bases stayed unmatched.

The chain combines TRBV9 with TRBJ1-1; 8 bases are shared with TRBD1. V trimming: 3 bases; J trimming: 3 bases; junction bases outside the gene matches: 7. The V gene's germline CDR1 is SGDLS and CDR2 YYNGEE. The CDR3 has 15 amino acids. In DNA, the CDR3 is TGTGCCAGCAGCGCCACTCCACAGGGGGACACTGAAGCTTTCTTT. Encoded protein: CASSATPQGDTEAFF.

V is TRBV2 and J is TRBJ2-5, with 9 nucleotides matching TRBD2. CDR1 is SNHLY, CDR2 FYNNEI, per germline. V dropped 3 bases and J dropped 1; count of bases not matched to a gene: 27. The CDR3 contains 23 residues. The CDR3 DNA is TGTGCCAGCAGTGACCCCCTAGCGGGGTACCTACCGGCACCATCAGACCCCCAAGAGACCCAGTACTTC. This codes for CASSDPLAGYLPAPSDPQETQYF.

V gene TRBV9 combines with J gene TRBJ2-3; 11 positions match TRBD2. Germline CDR1 and CDR2: SGDLS and YYNGEE. The CDR3 runs 14 residues. The V gene end was trimmed by 4 bases and the J gene end by 6 bases; junction bases not matched to a gene: 4. The CDR3 sequence: CASSRTSGQDTQYF. The CDR3 DNA reads TGTGCCAGCAGCCGGACTAGCGGGCAGGATACGCAGTATTTT.

CDR3 loop: CASGLGELSGANVLTF. The CDR3 nucleotides are TGCGCCAGCGGTCTCGGGGAACTCTCTGGGGCCAACGTCCTGACTTTC. This chain uses TRBV5-1 with TRBJ2-6; TRBD2 might be the D (5 bases). This CDR3 has 16 residues. Germline CDR1 and CDR2: SGHRS and YFSETQ. The ends were cut back, 7 bases at V and 0 bases at J, with 14 bases in the middle. Complete variable domain (other parts from reference TRBV5-1 and TRBJ2-6): KAGVTQTPRYLIKTRGQQVTLSCSPISGHRSVSWYQQTPGQGLQFLFEYFSETQRNKGNFPGRFSGRQFSNSRSEMNVSTLELGDSALYLCASGLGELSGANVLTFGAGSRLTVL.